A single sample gave rise to the 19 T cell receptor beta chains below, sequenced in a study of CD8+ T cells in alopecia areata. This sample's treatment: oral pan-JAK inhibitor, 5-10 mg twice daily. Extracted from the samples, RNA was reverse transcribed into cDNA to serve as the sequencing template. Data came from immunoSEQ multiplex PCR; TCRdb stores just in-frame clones and leaves some out. The table has some 110,000 clones, less than 75% seen once. The input for sequencing was CD8+ T cells sorted from blood, taken at week 4, from a patient treated with tofacitinib. These receptors were obtained from a human donor with alopecia areata.

The rearrangement joins TRBV5-6 to TRBJ1-1; 10 bases are shared with TRBD1. With V trimmed by 2 bases and J by 4 bases, 5 bases remained unmatched. CDR1 is SGHDT and CDR2 is YYEEEE in the germline V gene. The CDR3 totals 15 residues. CDR3 sequence: CASSLTWTGGTEAFF. The DNA for the CDR3 is TGTGCCAGCAGCTTAACTTGGACAGGGGGCACTGAAGCTTTCTTT.

V gene TRBV30 combines with J gene TRBJ1-1; no clear D. The CDR3 consists of 12 residues. Germline assignment: CDR1 GTSNPN and CDR2 SVGIG (reference sequence). Trimming pared 1 base from V and 9 bases from J, leaving 12 bases between. CDR3 in DNA: TGTGCCTGGAGTGCGGACCTAGAAAAAGCTTTCTTT. This translates into CAWSADLEKAFF.

This chain connects TRBV29-1 to TRBJ2-4; D is possibly TRBD2 (5 bases). With 7 bases removed from V and 0 bases from J, the gap between germline ends came to 19 bases. CDR1 and CDR2 from the germline V gene are SQVTM and ANQGSEA. CDR3 length: 16 residues. The CDR3 DNA follows: TGCAGCGCCCTGTTGCCCGGGGTACGAGCCAAAAACATTCAGTACTTC. Protein: CSALLPGVRAKNIQYF. The whole variable domain, filled in from reference TRBV29-1 and TRBJ2-4, reads SAVISQKPSRDICQRGTSLTIQCQVDSQVTMMFWYRQQPGQSLTLIATANQGSEATYESGFVIDKFPISRPNLTFSTLTVSNMSPEDSSIYLCSALLPGVRAKNIQYFGAGTRLSVL.

The chain is built from TRBV30 and TRBJ2-7; D is possibly TRBD1 (5 bases). There are 13 residues in the CDR3. The V gene lost 2 bases and the J gene lost 3 bases, with 11 bases spanning the gap. The germline V gene encodes CDR1 GTSNPN and CDR2 SVGIG (reference sequence). The CDR3 DNA is TGTGCCTGGAGTACGGGTAGGGGCTACGAGCAGTACTTC. This translates into CAWSTGRGYEQYF.

This clone is a singleton in its sample. This sequence joins TRBV4-1 and TRBJ1-2; D remains unclear. This CDR3 comprises 15 residues. Per the germline V gene, CDR1 is MGHRA and CDR2 is YSYEKL. V was pared by 0 bases and J by 4 bases, with 12 bases between. CDR3 in DNA: TGCGCCAGCAGCCAAGATCGAGGATCCTCCTATGGCTACACCTTC. This gives the protein CASSQDRGSSYGYTF.

The gene calls are TRBV30 and TRBJ2-1; no definite D call. The CDR3 covers 10 residues. The V and J ends lost 1 base and 10 bases respectively, with 5 bases between them. The V gene's germline CDR1 is GTSNPN and CDR2 SVGIG (reference sequence). CDR3: CAWSELEQFF. CDR3 nucleotide sequence: TGTGCCTGGAGTGAGTTGGAGCAGTTCTTC.

V gene TRBV30 combines with J gene TRBJ2-3, with D tentatively TRBD1 or TRBD2 (5 bases each). The V gene's germline CDR1 is GTSNPN and CDR2 SVGIG (reference sequence). Trimming stripped 2 bases from V and 8 bases from J, with 17 bases between. The CDR3 has 14 residues. CDR3 residues: CAWSPRADIGTQYF. CDR3 nucleotides: TGTGCCTGGAGTCCGAGGGCGGACATCGGTACGCAGTATTTT.

The chain joins TRBV27 to TRBJ1-5; tentatively, D is TRBD1 (5 bases). Trimming pared 5 bases from V and 5 bases from J, leaving 16 bases between. CDR1 MNHEY and CDR2 SMNVEV come from the germline V gene (reference sequence). The length of the CDR3 is 15 residues. CDR3 in DNA: TGTGCCAGCAGTCCAGGGTGGGGGATCGATCAGCCCCAGCATTTT. Residues: CASSPGWGIDQPQHF.

This rearrangement joins TRBV15 to TRBJ2-1; no definite D call. Germline V gives CDR1 LNHNV, CDR2 YYDKDF (reference sequence). There are 12 residues in the CDR3. V was pared by 8 bases and J by 7 bases, with 12 bases between. The CDR3 sequence: CATLGLVNEQFF. The CDR3 DNA reads as TGTGCCACCCTAGGGTTGGTAAATGAGCAGTTCTTC.

The gene calls are TRBV13 and TRBJ1-2; D is undetermined. Trimming removed 5 bases at V and 2 bases at J, with 9 bases between. CDR3 length: 13 residues. Germline-derived CDR1 and CDR2 are PRHDT and FYEKMQ (reference sequence). The CDR3 coding sequence is TGTGCCAGCAGCCCTAGGGAGAACTATGGCTACACCTTC. Its protein product is CASSPRENYGYTF.

This clone was counted only a few times. The genes are TRBV7-2 and TRBJ1-5; D is undetermined. CDR1 and CDR2 from the germline V gene are SGHTA and FQGNSA. The CDR3 has 15 amino acids. The germline V and J ends were trimmed by 1 base and 0 bases, with 7 bases remaining between them. This chain's CDR3 is CASSLVVNSNQPQHF. Here the CDR3 DNA reads TGTGCCAGCAGCTTAGTAGTAAATAGCAATCAGCCCCAGCATTTT.

In its sample, this clone was seen a few times. The rearrangement uses TRBV30 and TRBJ1-4, with D hard to call. The V gene lost 6 bases and the J gene lost 3 bases, with 14 bases spanning the gap. There are 14 residues in the CDR3. Germline CDR1 is GTSNPN and CDR2 is SVGIG (reference sequence). The CDR3 sequence is CACKGDPANEKLFF. The CDR3 DNA sequence: TGTGCCTGTAAGGGCGACCCGGCTAATGAAAAACTGTTTTTT.

This clone has more than one count but fewer than ten. CDR3 amino acids: CSVDRTHEETQYF. The DNA of the CDR3 is TGCAGCGTTGATAGGACACACGAAGAGACCCAGTACTTC. The rearrangement links TRBV29-1 to TRBJ2-5; tentative D call: TRBD1 (5 bases). V was cut by 3 bases and J by 3 bases, with 11 bases left in between. Germline values: CDR1 SQVTM, CDR2 ANQGSEA. The CDR3 consists of 13 residues.

The chain has TRBV29-1 and TRBJ2-1; the match to TRBD2 covers 8 bases. The ends lost 2 bases at V and 0 bases at J; junction bases unmatched: 0. CDR3 length: 14 residues. In germline, CDR1 is SQVTM, CDR2 ANQGSEA. As DNA, the CDR3 is TGCAGCGTTGAAAGCGGGAGCTCCTACAATGAGCAGTTCTTC. It codes for CSVESGSSYNEQFF.

This sequence joins TRBV9 and TRBJ1-1; D possibly corresponds to TRBD1 (5 bases). Germline V CDR1 and CDR2: SGDLS, YYNGEE. Trimming shortened V by 3 bases and J by 4 bases, and 22 bases separated the two germline ends. The CDR3 is 17 residues long. DNA for the CDR3: TGTGCCAGCAGCGCACCAACCGTCCAGGGCCTAGCCACTGAAGCTTTCTTT. Translation: CASSAPTVQGLATEAFF.

This clone was counted at least ten times. V usage is TRBV28 and J usage is TRBJ2-7; tentative D call: TRBD2 (6 bases). Germline V lookup: CDR1 MDHEN, CDR2 SYDVKM. The CDR3 covers 14 residues. Trimming stripped 4 bases from V and 6 bases from J, with 16 bases between. CDR3 bases: TGTGCCAGCAGTTATGGGGGAGGAGGCCTCGAGCAGTACTTC. Protein: CASSYGGGGLEQYF.

The chain couples TRBV15 to TRBJ1-1, with D unresolved. Germline V gene data show CDR1 as LNHNV and CDR2 as YYDKDF (reference sequence). The ends were cut back, 6 bases at V and 1 base at J, with 18 bases in the middle. This CDR3 region has 16 residues. The CDR3 region has the DNA TGTGCCACCAGAGAAGAGTACACGCGAACGAACACTGAAGCTTTCTTT. This codes for CATREEYTRTNTEAFF.

V and J are TRBV11-2 and TRBJ2-3; no clear D. The V end lost 5 bases, the J end lost 2 bases, and 20 bases lay between the germline ends. This CDR3 comprises 17 residues. Germline lookup yields CDR1 SGHAT and CDR2 FQNNGV. For the CDR3, the DNA is TGTGCCAGCAGCCCCGGGCGGCTGAGTCTCAACACAGATACGCAGTATTTT. It specifies CASSPGRLSLNTDTQYF. The full variable domain, with the rest looked up from reference TRBV11-2 and TRBJ2-3, is EAGVAQSPRYKIIEKRQSVAFWCNPISGHATLYWYQQILGQGPKLLIQFQNNGVVDDSQLPKDRFSAERLKGVDSTLKIQPAKLEDSAVYLCASSPGRLSLNTDTQYFGPGTRLTVL.

This chain joins TRBV29-1 and TRBJ2-5; possible D gene TRBD1, 6 bases. V gave up 2 bases and J gave up 3 bases, with 16 bases separating them. The CDR3 is 15 amino acids. CDR1 SQVTM and CDR2 ANQGSEA come from the germline V gene. CDR3 in amino acids: CSVELTGNNEETQYF. Written as DNA, the CDR3 is TGCAGCGTTGAACTCACAGGGAATAACGAAGAGACCCAGTACTTC.